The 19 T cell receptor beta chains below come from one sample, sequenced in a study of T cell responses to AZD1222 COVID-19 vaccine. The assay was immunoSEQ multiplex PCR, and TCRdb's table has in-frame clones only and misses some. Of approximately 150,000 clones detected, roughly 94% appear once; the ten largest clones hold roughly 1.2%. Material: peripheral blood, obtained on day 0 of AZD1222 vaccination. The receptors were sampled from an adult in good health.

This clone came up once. The CDR3 loop reads CASSLRTGSNQPQHF. The CDR3 nucleotides are TGTGCCAGTAGTCTCCGGACGGGAAGCAATCAGCCCCAGCATTTT. The J gene is TRBJ1-5, the V gene TRBV19; D uncertain. V dropped 5 bases and J dropped 1 base, with 12 bases sitting between them. Germline V gene sequence: CDR1 LNHDA, CDR2 SQIVND (reference sequence). The CDR3 contains 15 residues.

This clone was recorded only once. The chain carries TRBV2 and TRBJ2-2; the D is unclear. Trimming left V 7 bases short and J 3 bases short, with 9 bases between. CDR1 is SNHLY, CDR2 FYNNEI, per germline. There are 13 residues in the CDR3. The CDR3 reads CASMRQYTGELFF. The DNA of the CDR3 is TGTGCCAGCATGCGCCAGTACACCGGGGAGCTGTTTTTT.

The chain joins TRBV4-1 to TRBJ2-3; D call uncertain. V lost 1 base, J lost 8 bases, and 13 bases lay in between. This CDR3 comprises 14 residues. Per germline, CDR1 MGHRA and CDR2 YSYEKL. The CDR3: CASSQVGYLSTQYF. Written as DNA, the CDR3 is TGCGCCAGCAGCCAAGTGGGGTACCTGAGTACGCAGTATTTT.

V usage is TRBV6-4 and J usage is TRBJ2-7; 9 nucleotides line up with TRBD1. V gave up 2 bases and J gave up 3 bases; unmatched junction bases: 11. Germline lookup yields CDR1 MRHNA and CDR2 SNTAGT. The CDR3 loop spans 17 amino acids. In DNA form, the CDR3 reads TGTGCCAGCAGTGACCTATGTGGGACAGGGACCTTCTACGAGCAGTACGTC. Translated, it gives CASSDLCGTGTFYEQYV.

CDR3 amino acids: CASREEGGWSTDTQYF. The CDR3 DNA is TGTGCCAGTAGAGAGGAGGGGGGGTGGAGCACAGATACGCAGTATTTT. This chain connects TRBV19 to TRBJ2-3; a weak D match, TRBD2 (7 bases). The CDR3 is made up of 16 amino acids. The germline V gene encodes CDR1 LNHDA and CDR2 SQIVND (reference sequence). Trimming shortened V by 6 bases and J by 0 bases, and 16 bases separated the two germline ends.

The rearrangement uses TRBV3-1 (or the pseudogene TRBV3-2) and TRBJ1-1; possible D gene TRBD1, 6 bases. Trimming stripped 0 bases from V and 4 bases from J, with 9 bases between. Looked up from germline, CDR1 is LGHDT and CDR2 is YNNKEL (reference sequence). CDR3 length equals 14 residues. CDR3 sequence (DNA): TGTGCCAGCAGCCAAGAACAGGGTGGCACTGAAGCTTTCTTT. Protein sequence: CASSQEQGGTEAFF.

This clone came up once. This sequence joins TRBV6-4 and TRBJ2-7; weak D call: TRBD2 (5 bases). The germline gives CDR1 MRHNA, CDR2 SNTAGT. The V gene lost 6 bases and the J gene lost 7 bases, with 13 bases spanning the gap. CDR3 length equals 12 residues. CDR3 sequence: CASSNIREEQYV. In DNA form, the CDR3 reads TGTGCCAGCAGCAATATTCGGGAAGAGCAGTACGTC.

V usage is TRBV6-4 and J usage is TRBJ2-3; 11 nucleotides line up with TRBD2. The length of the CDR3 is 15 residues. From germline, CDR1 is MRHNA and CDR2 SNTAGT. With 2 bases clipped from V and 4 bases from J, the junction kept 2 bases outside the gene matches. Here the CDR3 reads CASSDIAGGPDTQYF. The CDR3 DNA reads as TGTGCCAGCAGTGACATAGCGGGAGGGCCAGATACGCAGTATTTT.

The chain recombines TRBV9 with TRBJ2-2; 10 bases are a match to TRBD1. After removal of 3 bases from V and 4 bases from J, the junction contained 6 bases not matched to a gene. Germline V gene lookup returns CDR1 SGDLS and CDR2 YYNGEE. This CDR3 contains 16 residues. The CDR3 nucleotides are TGTGCCAGCAGCGCAAGGACAGGGGGTGGCACCGGGGAGCTGTTTTTT. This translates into CASSARTGGGTGELFF.

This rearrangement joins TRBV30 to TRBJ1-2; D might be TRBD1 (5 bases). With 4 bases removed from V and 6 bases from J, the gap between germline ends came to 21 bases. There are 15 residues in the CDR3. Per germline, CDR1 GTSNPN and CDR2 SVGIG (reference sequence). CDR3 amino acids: CAWMRGALSLDGYTF. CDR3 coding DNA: TGTGCCTGGATGCGGGGCGCTTTAAGTTTGGATGGCTACACCTTC.

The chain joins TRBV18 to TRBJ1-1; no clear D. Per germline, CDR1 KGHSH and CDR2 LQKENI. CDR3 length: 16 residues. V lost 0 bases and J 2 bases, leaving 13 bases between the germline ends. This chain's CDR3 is CASSPPQRGGNTEAFF. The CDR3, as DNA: TGTGCCAGCTCACCACCCCAAAGAGGCGGCAACACTGAAGCTTTCTTT.

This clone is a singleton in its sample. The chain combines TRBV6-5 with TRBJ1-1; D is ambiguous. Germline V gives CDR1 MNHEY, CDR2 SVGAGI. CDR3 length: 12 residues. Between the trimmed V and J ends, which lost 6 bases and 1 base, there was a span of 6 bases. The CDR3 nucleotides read TGTGCCAGCAGGTCACCGAACACTGAAGCTTTCTTT. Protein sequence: CASRSPNTEAFF.

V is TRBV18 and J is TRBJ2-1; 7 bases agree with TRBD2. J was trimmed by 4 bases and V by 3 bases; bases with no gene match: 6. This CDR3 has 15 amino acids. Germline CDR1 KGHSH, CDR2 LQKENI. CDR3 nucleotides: TGTGCCAGCTCACCTGGCGGGAGTACTTACAATGAGCAGTTCTTC. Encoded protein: CASSPGGSTYNEQFF.

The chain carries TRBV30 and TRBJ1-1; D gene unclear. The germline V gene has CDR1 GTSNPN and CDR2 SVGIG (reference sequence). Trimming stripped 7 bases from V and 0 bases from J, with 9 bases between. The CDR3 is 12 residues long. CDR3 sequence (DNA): TGTGCCTCCGGCCTGATGAACACTGAAGCTTTCTTT. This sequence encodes CASGLMNTEAFF.

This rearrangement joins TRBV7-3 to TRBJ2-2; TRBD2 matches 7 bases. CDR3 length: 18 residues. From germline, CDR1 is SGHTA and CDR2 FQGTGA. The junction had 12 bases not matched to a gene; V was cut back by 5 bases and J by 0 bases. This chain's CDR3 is CASSRNGLADANTGELFF. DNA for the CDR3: TGTGCCAGCAGCCGAAACGGGCTAGCGGACGCGAACACCGGGGAGCTGTTTTTT.

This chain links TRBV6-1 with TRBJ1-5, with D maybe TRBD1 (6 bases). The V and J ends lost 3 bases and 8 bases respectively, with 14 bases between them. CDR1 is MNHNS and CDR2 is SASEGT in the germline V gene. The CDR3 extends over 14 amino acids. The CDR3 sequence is CASSEVGGPEPQHF. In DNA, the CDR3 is TGTGCCAGCAGTGAGGTTGGGGGGCCGGAGCCCCAGCATTTT.

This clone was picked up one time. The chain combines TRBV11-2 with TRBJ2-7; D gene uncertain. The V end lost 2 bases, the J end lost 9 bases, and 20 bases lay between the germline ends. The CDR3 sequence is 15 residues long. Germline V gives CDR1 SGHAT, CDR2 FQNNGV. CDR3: CASSLRWATLRAQYV. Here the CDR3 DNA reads TGTGCCAGCAGCTTAAGGTGGGCTACCCTACGAGCGCAGTACGTC.

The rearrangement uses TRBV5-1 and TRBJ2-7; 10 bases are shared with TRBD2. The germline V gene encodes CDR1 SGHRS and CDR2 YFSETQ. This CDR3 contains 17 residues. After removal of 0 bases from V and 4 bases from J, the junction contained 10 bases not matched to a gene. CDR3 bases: TGCGCCAGCAGCTTGGAACCTAGCGGGGGTTACATATACGAGCAGTACGTC. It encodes CASSLEPSGGYIYEQYV.

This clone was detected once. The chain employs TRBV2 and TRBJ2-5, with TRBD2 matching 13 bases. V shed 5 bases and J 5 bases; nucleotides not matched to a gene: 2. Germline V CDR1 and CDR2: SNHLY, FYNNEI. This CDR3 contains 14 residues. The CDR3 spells CASSWTSGGETQYF. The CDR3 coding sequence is TGTGCCAGCAGTTGGACTAGCGGGGGCGAGACCCAGTACTTC.